These T cell receptor beta chains were read from a single sample in a study of blood T cell repertoires in COVID-19. Clones were read by immunoSEQ multiplex PCR, and TCRdb kept only the in-frame ones, dropping some. The sample consists of about 330,000 clones, around 87% of them appearing once. The source material was peripheral blood. These receptors were taken from a woman aged 50 to 60 with active or convalescent COVID-19. CDR3s include the opening cysteine and the closing phenylalanine or tryptophan. The D gene is left open where the match is weak. Some rows have no size entry. The others give once, few or many, or a class for an expanded clone.

>.|.|TRBJ2-7|TRBV24-1
TGTGCCACCAGTGACCCCAGGGGCCCGAGTGAGGTTCGGTACTTC
CATSDPRGPSEVRYF
>.|.|TRBJ2-2|TRBV12-3/TRBV12-4
TGTGCCAGCAGTTTCCGGGTCCCCGGGGAGCTGTTTTTT
CASSFRVPGELFF
>.|.|TRBJ1-1|TRBV30
TGTGCCTGGAGTGGGTCGGGGAACACTGAAGCTTTCTTT
CAWSGSGNTEAFF
>TRBD2|few|TRBJ2-5|TRBV12-3/TRBV12-4
TGTGCCAGCAGTTTAAGCGGGAGAGAGACCCAGTACTTC
CASSLSGRETQYF
>.|.|TRBJ2-5|TRBV5-4
TGTGCCAGCAGCTTGAAGGGGGAGACCCAGTACTTC
CASSLKGETQYF
>.|.|TRBJ2-6|TRBV19
TGTGCCAGTAGAGGCAGGGTGGCTGGGGCCAACGTCCTGACTTTC
CASRGRVAGANVLTF
>.|.|TRBJ2-1|TRBV5-1
TGCGCCAGCAGCTCCGGGGCGGGGTTCGATGAGCAGTTCTTC
CASSSGAGFDEQFF
>TRBD2|.|TRBJ2-7|TRBV5-1
TGCGCCAGCAGCTGGCTAGCGGGAGGTACCTACGAGCAGTACTTC
CASSWLAGGTYEQYF
>.|once|TRBJ1-2|TRBV18
TGTGCCAGCTCACCGACAGTCTATGGCTACACCTTC
CASSPTVYGYTF
>.|.|TRBJ2-1|TRBV18
TGTGCCAGCTCACCACCGGGCTCGAGCTCCTACAATGAGCAGTTCTTC
CASSPPGSSSYNEQFF
>.|.|TRBJ2-3|TRBV18
TGTGCCAGCTCACTTCTTGGTCTTCAGGGTAGGGCCTCTGATACGCAGTATTTT
CASSLLGLQGRASDTQYF
>TRBD1|.|TRBJ1-1|TRBV19
TGTGCCAGTAGTTTCAACAGGGGGCCAAGCGAAGCTTTCTTT
CASSFNRGPSEAFF
>TRBD1|.|TRBJ1-4|TRBV11-2
TGTGCCAGCAGCTTATCAGGGGGTGGCGAAAAACTGTTTTTT
CASSLSGGGEKLFF
>.|once|TRBJ1-1|TRBV28
TGTGCCAGCATAGGTAGAGGGATGAACACTGAAGCTTTCTTT
CASIGRGMNTEAFF
>TRBD1|once|TRBJ2-7|TRBV3-1/TRBV3-2
TGTGCCAGCAGCCAAGCAAGGCGGACAGGGTCCTACGAGCAGTACTTC
CASSQARRTGSYEQYF
>.|.|TRBJ2-1|TRBV7-3
TGTGCCAGCAGCTTTTGGGCAGGGGGGTCTGGCAATGAGCAGTTCTTC
CASSFWAGGSGNEQFF
>.|.|TRBJ2-7|TRBV30
TGTGCCTGGAGTGGGGCAGGGGGGTCCTACGAGCAGTACTTC
CAWSGAGGSYEQYF
>TRBD1|.|TRBJ1-6|TRBV7-9
TGTGCCAGCAGTTATGCTGGGACAGTACGTAATTCACCCCTCCACTTT
CASSYAGTVRNSPLHF
>.|.|TRBJ1-2|TRBV24-1
TGTGCCACCAGTGATCCGGGACTTATCTATGGCTACACCTTC
CATSDPGLIYGYTF
>TRBD2|.|TRBJ2-7|TRBV30
TGTGCCTGGAGTTCCCGCTCGGGACTAGCGTTCCCCGAGCAGTACTTC
CAWSSRSGLAFPEQYF
>TRBD2|.|TRBJ2-7|TRBV2
TGTGCCAGCAGGTTAGCGGGAGTAGGTCACGAGCAGTACTTC
CASRLAGVGHEQYF
>.|once|TRBJ1-4|TRBV30
TGTGCCTGGAGTCGGGGGATAAAGTTTGAAAAACTGTTTTTT
CAWSRGIKFEKLFF
>TRBD1|.|TRBJ2-1|TRBV28
TGTGCCAGCAGGGACAGGGGAGCCGTTAATGAGCAGTTCTTC
CASRDRGAVNEQFF
>.|once|TRBJ1-2|TRBV28
TGTGCCAGCAGTGTACTCGGGGGCTATGGCTACACCTTC
CASSVLGGYGYTF
>.|.|TRBJ1-2|TRBV6-5
TGTGCCAGCAGTTACTACCGGGTTCCCGGCTACACCTTC
CASSYYRVPGYTF
>TRBD1|few|TRBJ2-7|TRBV30
TGTGCCTGGAAACAGGGGCCCTCCTCCTACGAGCAGTACTTC
CAWKQGPSSYEQYF
>TRBD1|.|TRBJ2-2|TRBV9
TGTGCCAGCAGCCCCCGACAGGGGACGAACACCGGGGAGCTGTTTTTT
CASSPRQGTNTGELFF
>TRBD2|.|TRBJ2-7|TRBV20-1
TGCAGTGCTAGTAGCGGGGGGGAGTCTGGCGAGCAGTACTTC
CSASSGGESGEQYF
>TRBD2|.|TRBJ2-3|TRBV9
TGTGCCAGCAGCGTAGCTAGGGCTAGCGGGGGGCACCCCGCATCAGATACGCAGTATTTT
CASSVARASGGHPASDTQYF
>.|.|TRBJ1-1|TRBV7-9
TGTGCCAGCAGCCTTGATAGAATTGAAGCTTTCTTT
CASSLDRIEAFF
>TRBD1|.|TRBJ1-4|TRBV28
TGTGCCAGCATCACAGGGGGAGGTGAAAAACTGTTTTTT
CASITGGGEKLFF
>.|.|TRBJ1-2|TRBV20-1
TGCAGTGCTAGTACGCGGGTGGATGGCTACACCTTC
CSASTRVDGYTF
>.|.|TRBJ2-1|TRBV12-3/TRBV12-4
TGTGCCAGCAGTTTCTTAGCCCGGGGGGAGCAGTTCTTC
CASSFLARGEQFF
>TRBD2|.|TRBJ2-7|TRBV19
TGTGCCAGTAGTATAAGGCTAGCGGGAGACGAGCAGTACTTC
CASSIRLAGDEQYF
>TRBD2|.|TRBJ2-1|TRBV9
TGTGCCAGCAGCGCCACCATAACTAGCGGGCCCTACAATGAGCAGTTCTTC
CASSATITSGPYNEQFF
>.|.|TRBJ1-1|TRBV5-5
TGTGCCAGCAGCTTGGCCAGGGTCACTGAAGCTTTCTTT
CASSLARVTEAFF
>TRBD2|.|TRBJ2-3|TRBV2
TGTGCCAGCAGTGGGGGACCGGGACTATTCACAGATACGCAGTATTTT
CASSGGPGLFTDTQYF
>TRBD2|.|TRBJ2-3|TRBV5-8
TGTGCCAGCAGCTCCGGGGGGGTTAAGGGAGATACGCAGTATTTT
CASSSGGVKGDTQYF
>TRBD1|many|TRBJ2-7|TRBV5-4
TGTGCCAGCAGCGCGGGACAGGGCAGCTCCTACGAGCAGTACTTC
CASSAGQGSSYEQYF
>.|.|TRBJ2-2|TRBV9
TGTGCCAGCAGCCTCCAGGGGTATGCCGGGGAGCTGTTTTTT
CASSLQGYAGELFF
>.|.|TRBJ2-7|TRBV7-9
TGTGCCAGCAGCTTACAGGGCTACTACGAGCAGTACTTC
CASSLQGYYEQYF
>.|.|TRBJ2-1|TRBV7-2
TGTGCCAGCAGCCCTCCCAGCTACAATGAGCAGTTCTTC
CASSPPSYNEQFF